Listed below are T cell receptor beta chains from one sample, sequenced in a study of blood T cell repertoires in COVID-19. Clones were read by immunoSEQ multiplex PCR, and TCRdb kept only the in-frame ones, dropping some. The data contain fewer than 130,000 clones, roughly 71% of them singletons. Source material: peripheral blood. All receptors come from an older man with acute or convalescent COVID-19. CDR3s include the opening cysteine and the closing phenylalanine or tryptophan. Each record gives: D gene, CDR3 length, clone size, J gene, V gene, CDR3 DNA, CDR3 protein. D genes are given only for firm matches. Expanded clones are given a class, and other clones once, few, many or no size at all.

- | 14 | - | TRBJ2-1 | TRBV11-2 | TGTGCCAGCAGCTATAGGGACAACTACAATGAGCAGTTCTTC | CASSYRDNYNEQFF
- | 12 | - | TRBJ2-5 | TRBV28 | TGTGCCACCGGGGACTACCAAGAGACCCAGTACTTC | CATGDYQETQYF
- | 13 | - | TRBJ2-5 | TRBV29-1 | TGCAGCGTTGGACTCAGGGGGGAAGAGACCCAGTACTTC | CSVGLRGEETQYF
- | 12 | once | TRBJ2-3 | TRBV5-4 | TGTGCCAGCAGCACCTCAGCAGATACGCAGTATTTT | CASSTSADTQYF
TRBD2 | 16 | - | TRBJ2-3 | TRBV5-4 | TGTGCCAGCAGCTTGTCTCTAGCGGGAGCAACAGATACGCAGTATTTT | CASSLSLAGATDTQYF
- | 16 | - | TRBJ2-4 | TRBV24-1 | TGTGCCACCAGTGACGACCGGGACTCACGAGGGAACATTCAGTACTTC | CATSDDRDSRGNIQYF
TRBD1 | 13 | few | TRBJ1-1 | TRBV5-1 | TGCGCCAGCAGCTCGGGACAGAGCACTGAAGCTTTCTTT | CASSSGQSTEAFF
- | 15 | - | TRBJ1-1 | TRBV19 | TGTGCCAGTAGTATAGAAGCAGGGTGGTACACTGAAGCTTTCTTT | CASSIEAGWYTEAFF
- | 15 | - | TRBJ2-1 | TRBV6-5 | TGTGCCAGCAGTAACCTAGCTGTCCCCTACAATGAGCAGTTCTTC | CASSNLAVPYNEQFF
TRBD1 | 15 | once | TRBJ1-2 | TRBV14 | TGTGCCAGCAGCCAGGCCCAGGGGGGTTACTATGGCTACACCTTC | CASSQAQGGYYGYTF
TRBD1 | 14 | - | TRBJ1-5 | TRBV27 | TGTGCCAGCAGGGTGACAGGGGCTCGACAGCCCCAGCATTTT | CASRVTGARQPQHF